The next 20 T cell receptor beta chains were all read from a single sample in a study of T cell clones after liver transplantation. Repertoires were generated with immunoSEQ multiplex PCR, while TCRdb's copy carries only in-frame clones and drops some. In the table there are 55,000 to 75,000 clones, roughly 70% of which are singletons. Sequences were derived from CD4+ T cells from blood, sampled at the approximately 16-month timepoint. All receptors come from a human patient who received a liver transplant. Some T cells may arise from the graft donor.

The V and J genes are TRBV28 and TRBJ2-1; tentative D call: TRBD1 (6 bases). The CDR3 consists of 14 residues. CDR1 is MDHEN, CDR2 SYDVKM, per germline. Deletions cut 5 bases from V and 8 bases from J, with 16 bases between. The CDR3 DNA is TGTGCCAGCAGTCCCGGACAGACCCACGATGAGCAGTTCTTC. Amino acids: CASSPGQTHDEQFF.

There are a few counts of this clone. This chain uses TRBV5-8 with TRBJ2-1; 11 nucleotides align to TRBD2. Germline V CDR1 and CDR2: SGHTS, YDEGEE. CDR3 length equals 15 residues. V trimming: 4 bases; J trimming: 4 bases; junction bases outside the gene matches: 4. This CDR3 reads CASSTGTSGYNEQFF. CDR3 coding DNA: TGTGCCAGCAGCACCGGGACTAGCGGTTACAATGAGCAGTTCTTC.

V is TRBV18 and J is TRBJ2-3; D gene ambiguous. Germline assignment: CDR1 KGHSH and CDR2 LQKENI. Trimming took off 6 bases at V and 2 bases at J, with 6 bases between the two ends. The CDR3 has 12 residues. DNA of the CDR3: TGTGCCAGCTCGGGTTCCACAGATACGCAGTATTTT. Amino acid sequence: CASSGSTDTQYF.

This clone was detected many times. The V and J genes are TRBV7-8 and TRBJ1-4; D uncertain. V lost 5 bases and J lost 4, with 11 bases in between. The CDR3 extends over 14 amino acids. The germline V gene encodes CDR1 SGHVS and CDR2 FQNEAQ. CDR3 sequence (DNA): TGTGCCAGCAGCCAAAACAGAAATAATGAAAAACTGTTTTTT. Amino acids: CASSQNRNNEKLFF. Drawing the rest from reference TRBV7-8 and TRBJ1-4, the complete variable domain is GAGVSQSPRYKVAKRGQDVALRCDPISGHVSLFWYQQALGQGPEFLTYFQNEAQLDKSGLPSDRFFAERPEGSVSTLKIQRTQQEDSAVYLCASSQNRNNEKLFFGSGTQLSVL.

The chain carries TRBV7-2 and TRBJ1-6; 7 nucleotides agree with TRBD1. J was trimmed by 7 bases and V by 5 bases; bases with no gene match: 5. CDR1 SGHTA and CDR2 FQGNSA come from the germline V gene. The CDR3 totals 14 residues. CDR3 sequence reads: CASSRDRGNSPLHF. The CDR3 DNA sequence: TGTGCCAGCAGCCGGGACAGAGGGAATTCACCCCTCCACTTT.

This clone showed up just a few times. The chain carries TRBV30 and TRBJ1-2; D uncertain. CDR3 length: 11 amino acids. V gave up 1 base and J gave up 6 bases, with 6 bases separating them. Germline V gene lookup returns CDR1 GTSNPN and CDR2 SVGIG (reference sequence). The CDR3 DNA sequence: TGTGCCTGGAGTGAAGAGAATGGCTACACCTTC. Amino acids: CAWSEENGYTF.

DNA for the CDR3: TGTGCCAGCAGTGGGACCGTCTACGGCGAGCAGTACGTC. It is translated as CASSGTVYGEQYV. The genes are TRBV25-1 and TRBJ2-7; D not resolved. Germline CDR1 is MGHDK and CDR2 is SYGVNS. The CDR3 covers 13 residues. Trimming removed 4 bases at V and 6 bases at J, with 13 bases between.

CDR3 sequence: CASSPTGVGTEAFF. The CDR3, as DNA: TGTGCCAGCAGCCCAACGGGGGTTGGGACTGAAGCTTTCTTT. V gene TRBV5-4 combines with J gene TRBJ1-1; weak D call: TRBD1 (5 bases). There are 14 residues in the CDR3. The V end was cut by 4 bases, the J end by 5 bases, with 15 bases between. The germline gives CDR1 SGHNT, CDR2 YYREEE (reference sequence).

The chain recombines TRBV11-2 with TRBJ1-1, with D perhaps TRBD1 (5 bases). The CDR3 is 17 amino acids. Deletions cut 2 bases from V and 0 bases from J, with 16 bases between. The germline V gene encodes CDR1 SGHAT and CDR2 FQNNGV. In nucleotides, the CDR3 is TGTGCCAGCAGCTTAACCCCGGGGCCTCTCATGAACACTGAAGCTTTCTTT. This translates into CASSLTPGPLMNTEAFF.

This clone has at least ten counts. The chain employs TRBV29-1 and TRBJ1-1, with D perhaps TRBD1 (6 bases). Germline assignment: CDR1 SQVTM and CDR2 ANQGSEA. The CDR3 totals 12 residues. V was clipped by 4 bases and J by 5 bases, with 11 bases between them. CDR3 amino acids: CSVGSGETEAFF. In DNA, the CDR3 is TGCAGCGTTGGCTCAGGGGAGACTGAAGCTTTCTTT.

The chain has TRBV19 and TRBJ1-2; D remains ambiguous. CDR3 length: 15 amino acids. V was shortened by 3 bases and J by 7 bases, with 18 bases between the two germline ends. Per the germline V gene, CDR1 is LNHDA and CDR2 is SQIVND (reference sequence). The DNA of the CDR3 is TGTGCCAGTAGTATCGGGCAGACTTTTTCCTTTGGCTACACCTTC. Protein: CASSIGQTFSFGYTF.

Details on this clone: This clone may be a read error of a much larger clone one base away. The sample has other DNA sequences that encode this CDR3 too. The rearrangement uses TRBV30 and TRBJ1-2; 8 positions agree with TRBD1. J gave up 7 bases and V 2 bases, and 12 bases lay outside the gene matches. Germline V gives CDR1 GTSNPN, CDR2 SVGIG (reference sequence). The CDR3 is 15 amino acids. The CDR3 here is CAWSSGGQGARGYTF. The CDR3 DNA sequence: TGTGCCTGGAGTTCGGGGGGGCAGGGGGCGCGTGGCTACACCTTC.

The genes are TRBV5-1 and TRBJ1-1; D is ambiguous. CDR1 and CDR2 from the germline V gene are SGHRS and YFSETQ. The CDR3 spans 14 residues. Trimming took 0 bases from V and 6 from J, leaving 12 bases between them. CDR3 region: CASSLALTTPEAFF. The CDR3 DNA reads TGCGCCAGCAGCTTGGCTCTTACAACCCCTGAAGCTTTCTTT.

This rearrangement joins TRBV11-2 to TRBJ1-1; D is possibly TRBD1 (5 bases). Germline values: CDR1 SGHAT, CDR2 FQNNGV. The CDR3 contains 14 residues. Trimming shortened V by 3 bases and J by 4 bases, and 12 bases separated the two germline ends. In DNA, the CDR3 is TGTGCCAGCAGCTTGAATCAGGGAACCACTGAAGCTTTCTTT. Protein: CASSLNQGTTEAFF.

The rearrangement uses TRBV6-5 and TRBJ2-1; D is ambiguous. V was clipped by 5 bases and J by 6 bases, with 14 bases between them. CDR3 size: 14 residues. Germline V gene sequence: CDR1 MNHEY, CDR2 SVGAGI. This chain's CDR3 is CASSQSPMVNEQFF. The CDR3 DNA reads TGTGCCAGCAGTCAAAGTCCTATGGTCAATGAGCAGTTCTTC.

The CDR3 loop is CASSRGAQSYEQYF. CDR3 coding DNA: TGTGCCAGCTCCCGGGGAGCACAGAGCTACGAGCAGTACTTC. The chain is built from TRBV18 and TRBJ2-7, with D perhaps TRBD2 (5 bases). The CDR3 is made up of 14 amino acids. Deletions cut 6 bases from V and 3 bases from J, with 15 bases between. The germline V gene has CDR1 KGHSH and CDR2 LQKENI.

This clone was found once. CDR3 DNA sequence: TGTGCCAGCAAGGAAACCGAGGGGTTAGAGACCCAGTACTTC. Translation gives CASKETEGLETQYF. The rearrangement uses TRBV2 and TRBJ2-5, with D perhaps being TRBD1 or TRBD2 (5 bases each). This CDR3 has 14 residues. Germline CDR1 reads SNHLY; CDR2 reads FYNNEI. Trimming stripped 7 bases from V and 4 bases from J, with 16 bases between.

This clone was detected once. The chain carries TRBV28 and TRBJ1-4; tentative D call: TRBD1 (5 bases). The germline CDR1 and CDR2 sequences are MDHEN and SYDVKM. This CDR3 contains 14 residues. Trimming took off 5 bases at V and 6 bases at J, with 13 bases between the two ends. Here the CDR3 reads CASSQLGVDEKLFF. The CDR3, as DNA: TGTGCCAGCAGTCAACTGGGGGTGGATGAAAAACTGTTTTTT.

This clone rates as medium-sized. The rearrangement links TRBV9 to TRBJ1-2, with a possible D match to TRBD1 (6 bases). The germline V gene has CDR1 SGDLS and CDR2 YYNGEE. The CDR3 length is 14 residues. The germline V and J ends were trimmed by 0 bases and 6 bases, with 12 bases remaining between them. In DNA form, the CDR3 reads TGTGCCAGCAGCGTAGCTGCACAGGGAAATGGCTACACCTTC. This sequence encodes CASSVAAQGNGYTF.

This rearrangement joins TRBV5-1 to TRBJ1-2; D is unresolved. Trimming took off 0 bases at V and 2 bases at J, with 5 bases between the two ends. The CDR3 runs 13 residues. CDR1 and CDR2 from the germline V gene are SGHRS and YFSETQ. The CDR3 DNA follows: TGCGCCAGCAGCTTGGAAACAAACTATGGCTACACCTTC. It is translated as CASSLETNYGYTF.